The 6 T cell receptor beta chains reported below all come from one sample, sequenced in a study of T-cell memory formation after mild COVID-19. MiXCR, run by TCRdb on the 5' RACE reads, gives a single entry per CDR3 protein. The data contain 350,000 to 500,000 distinct CDR3 sequences, 20% to 25% of them singletons. The sequenced sample was PBMCs or a T cell subset sorted from them (not recorded which). The receptors originated from an adult woman who had mild COVID-19 (a few samples of this study predate the infection). Cell type and time point are not known.

This clonotype came up many times. The J gene is TRBJ2-1, the V gene TRBV25-1, with D perhaps TRBD2 (5 bases). Germline values: CDR1 MGHDK, CDR2 SYGVNS. Trimming took off 4 bases at V and 3 bases at J, with 10 bases between the two ends. This CDR3 region has 14 residues. CDR3 region: CASSASGSYNEQFF. CDR3 DNA: TGTGCCAGCAGTGCTTCGGGGAGCTACAATGAGCAGTTCTTC.

The chain employs TRBV5-1 and TRBJ2-2, with 9 bases fitting TRBD1. The CDR3 extends over 16 amino acids. Germline loops: CDR1 SGHRS, CDR2 YFSETQ. V gave up 4 bases and J gave up 7 bases; unmatched junction bases: 11. The DNA of the CDR3 is TGCGCCAGCAGCGCCAAACAGGGGGCGATAGGCGGGGAGCTGTTTTTT. Translated: CASSAKQGAIGGELFF.

V usage is TRBV12-3 or TRBV12-4 and J usage is TRBJ1-3; perhaps TRBD1 as D (5 bases). The CDR3 sequence is 16 residues long. V dropped 1 base and J dropped 0 bases, with 10 bases sitting between them. CDR3 amino acids: CASSLGGRFSGNTIYF. As DNA, the CDR3 is TGTGCCAGCAGTTTAGGGGGCAGGTTCTCTGGAAACACCATATATTTT.

CDR3 nucleotide sequence: TGTGCCAGCAGCTTGTGGGGGACCATTGGAGGGTACAATGAGCAGTTCTTC. Its protein product is CASSLWGTIGGYNEQFF. The chain links TRBV5-5 to TRBJ2-1; maybe TRBD2 (6 bases). V was cut by 1 base and J by 4 bases, with 18 bases left in between. The CDR3 totals 17 residues. The germline CDR1 and CDR2 sequences are SGHKS and YYEKEE (reference sequence). Together with reference TRBV5-5 and TRBJ2-1, the CDR3 gives the full variable domain: DAGVTQSPTHLIKTRGQQVTLRCSPISGHKSVSWYQQVLGQGPQFIFQYYEKEERGRGNFPDRFSARQFPNYSSELNVNALLLGDSALYLCASSLWGTIGGYNEQFFGPGTRLTVL.

This clonotype was found a few times. The CDR3 spells CASSPKTSGTPQETQYF. CDR3 DNA sequence: TGTGCCAGCAGCCCGAAGACTAGCGGGACACCTCAGGAGACCCAGTACTTC. The V and J genes are TRBV4-2 and TRBJ2-5; 11 positions agree with TRBD2. The germline gives CDR1 LGHNA, CDR2 YNFKEQ. Losses at the gene ends were 4 bases for V and 5 bases for J; bases not matched to a gene: 12. The CDR3 totals 17 residues.

In this sample, this clonotype turned up a few times. The genes are TRBV6-6 and TRBJ1-1, with a possible D match to TRBD1 (6 bases). This CDR3 has 13 amino acids. The V gene's germline CDR1 is MNHNY and CDR2 SVGAGI (reference sequence). V was trimmed by 8 bases and J by 1 base, leaving 11 bases between them. The CDR3 loop reads CASRARGNTEAFF. DNA for the CDR3: TGTGCCAGCCGGGCCAGGGGGAACACTGAAGCTTTCTTT.